This record concerns one TCR beta chain sequence. Researchers ran the PCR with 60 Vbeta and 13 Jbeta primers. Using immunoSEQ multiplex PCR, the repertoire was profiled, and TCRdb retains in-frame clones only, with some absent. The table lists about 160,000 clones, roughly 88% of them singletons. This specimen comes from a study of cytomegalovirus exposure and HLA in healthy donors. From germline, CDR1 is SEHNR and CDR2 FQNEAQ (reference sequence). The CDR3 extends over 17 amino acids. V was cut by 4 bases and J by 6 bases, with 21 bases left in between. This chain joins TRBV7-9 and TRBJ2-2, with TRBD1 as a possible D gene (5 bases). This receptor was identified in a man aged 50 to 59 in good health and CMV-seropositive. Sample: PBMCs. The CDR3 coding sequence is TGTGCCAGCAGCTCTCCTCGGCAGGGTAGGGTCTCCGGGGAGCTGTTTTTT. It is translated as CASSSPRQGRVSGELFF.